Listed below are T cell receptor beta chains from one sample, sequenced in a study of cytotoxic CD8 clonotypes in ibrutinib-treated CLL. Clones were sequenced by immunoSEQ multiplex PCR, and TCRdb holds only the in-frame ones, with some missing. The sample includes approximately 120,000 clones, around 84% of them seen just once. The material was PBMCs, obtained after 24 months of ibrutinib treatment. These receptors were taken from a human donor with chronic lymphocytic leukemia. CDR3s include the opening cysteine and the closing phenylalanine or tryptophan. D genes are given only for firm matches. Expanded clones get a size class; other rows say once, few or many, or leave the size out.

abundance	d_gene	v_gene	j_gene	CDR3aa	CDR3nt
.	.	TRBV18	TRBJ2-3	CASSPPSGEWNTQYF	TGTGCCAGCTCACCACCTAGCGGTGAGTGGAATACGCAGTATTTT
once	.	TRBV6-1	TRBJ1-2	CASSRGPYGYTF	TGTGCCAGCAGCCGCGGACCCTATGGCTACACCTTC
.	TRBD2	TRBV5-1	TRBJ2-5	CASSLGSSGGQETQYF	TGCGCCAGCAGCTTGGGATCCAGCGGGGGACAAGAGACCCAGTACTTC
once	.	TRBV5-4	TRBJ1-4	CASSPSGGFSEKLFF	TGTGCCAGCAGCCCCTCGGGCGGATTCAGTGAAAAACTGTTTTTT
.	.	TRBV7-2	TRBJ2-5	CASSSLSETQYF	TGTGCCAGCAGTTCTTTATCGGAGACCCAGTACTTC
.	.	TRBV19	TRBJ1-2	CASSRQIRNYGYTF	TGTGCCAGTAGCCGACAGATACGGAACTATGGCTACACCTTC
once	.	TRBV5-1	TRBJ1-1	CASSLVGGPNTEAFF	TGCGCCAGCAGCTTGGTTGGGGGCCCGAACACTGAAGCTTTCTTT
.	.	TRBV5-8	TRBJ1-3	CASSLYSRLGNTIYF	TGTGCCAGCAGCTTGTACAGCAGGCTGGGAAACACCATATATTTT
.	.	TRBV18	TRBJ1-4	CASSPRDGHEKLFF	TGTGCCAGCTCACCCCGGGACGGGCATGAAAAACTGTTTTTT
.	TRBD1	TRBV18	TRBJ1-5	CASSPRGGIGNQPQHF	TGTGCCAGCTCACCGAGAGGGGGCATCGGCAATCAGCCCCAGCATTTT
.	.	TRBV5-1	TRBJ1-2	CASSLDRNYGYTF	TGCGCCAGCAGCTTAGACAGGAACTATGGCTACACCTTC
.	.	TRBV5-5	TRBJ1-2	CASSAGTGLYGYTF	TGTGCCAGCAGCGCTGGGACTGGTCTCTATGGCTACACCTTC
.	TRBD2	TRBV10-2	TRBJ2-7	CATLGRGGTSYEQYF	TGCGCTACGTTAGGTCGGGGGGGAACCTCCTACGAGCAGTACTTC
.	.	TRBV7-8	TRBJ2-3	CASSFLRTDTQYF	TGTGCCAGCAGCTTTTTAAGAACAGATACGCAGTATTTT
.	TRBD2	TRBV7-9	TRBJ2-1	CASTSGTSGGANEQFF	TGTGCCAGCACGTCTGGTACTAGCGGGGGGGCCAATGAGCAGTTCTTC
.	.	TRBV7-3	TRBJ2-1	CASSPGPYNEQFF	TGTGCCAGCAGCCCGGGACCTTACAATGAGCAGTTCTTC
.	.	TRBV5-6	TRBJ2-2	CASSLVSFGNTGELFF	TGTGCCAGCAGCTTGGTTTCGTTCGGCAACACCGGGGAGCTGTTTTTT
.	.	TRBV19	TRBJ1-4	CASSRTAYNEKLFF	TGTGCCAGTAGCCGGACAGCCTATAATGAAAAACTGTTTTTT
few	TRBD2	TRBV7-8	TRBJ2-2	CASSLVSGGAGELFF	TGTGCCAGCAGCTTAGTTAGCGGGGGGGCCGGGGAGCTGTTTTTT
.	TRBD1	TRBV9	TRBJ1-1	CASSVNAGQANTEAFF	TGTGCCAGCAGCGTCAACGCAGGACAGGCGAACACTGAAGCTTTCTTT
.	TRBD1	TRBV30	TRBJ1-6	CAFNRGVSYNSPLHF	TGTGCATTCAACAGGGGAGTCTCCTATAATTCACCCCTCCACTTT
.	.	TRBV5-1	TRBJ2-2	CASSSSLGTGELFF	TGCGCCAGCAGCTCGTCATTAGGGACCGGGGAGCTGTTTTTT
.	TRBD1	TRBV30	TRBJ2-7	CAWSFRTGRYEQYF	TGTGCCTGGAGTTTCAGGACAGGTCGTTACGAGCAGTACTTC
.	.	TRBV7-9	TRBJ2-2	CASSVGSPAGELFF	TGTGCCAGCAGCGTCGGGTCGCCGGCCGGGGAGCTGTTTTTT
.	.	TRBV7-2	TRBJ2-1	CASSFLVEQFF	TGTGCCAGCAGCTTTTTGGTAGAGCAGTTCTTC
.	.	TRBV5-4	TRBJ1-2	CASSLRQAAYGYTF	TGTGCCAGCAGCTTGCGACAGGCAGCCTATGGCTACACCTTC
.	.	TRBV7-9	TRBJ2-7	CASSPGTIYEQYF	TGTGCCAGCAGCCCGGGGACGATCTACGAGCAGTACTTC
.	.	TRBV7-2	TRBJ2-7	CASSLDGRAPYEQYF	TGTGCCAGCAGCTTAGACGGCAGGGCCCCCTACGAGCAGTACTTC
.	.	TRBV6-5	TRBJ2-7	CATTRGGRGPYEQYF	TGTGCCACCACCAGGGGTGGCAGGGGCCCCTACGAGCAGTACTTC
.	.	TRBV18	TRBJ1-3	CASSSTVSSGNTIYF	TGTGCCAGCTCATCCACGGTTAGCTCTGGAAACACCATATATTTT
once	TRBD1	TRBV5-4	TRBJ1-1	CASRDRLMNTEAFF	TGTGCCAGCAGGGACAGGCTCATGAACACTGAAGCTTTCTTT
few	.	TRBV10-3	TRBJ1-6	CAISDGGSPLHF	TGTGCCATCAGTGACGGGGGTTCACCCCTCCACTTT
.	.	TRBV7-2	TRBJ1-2	CASSLADGSYGYTF	TGTGCCAGCAGCTTAGCGGACGGATCCTATGGCTACACCTTC
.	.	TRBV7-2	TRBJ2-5	CASSDLGRGQETQYF	TGTGCCAGCAGCGACCTGGGGCGGGGCCAAGAGACCCAGTACTTC
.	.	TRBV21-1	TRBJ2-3	CASSKEGGGTDTQYF	TGTGCCAGCAGCAAAGAGGGGGGAGGCACAGATACGCAGTATTTT